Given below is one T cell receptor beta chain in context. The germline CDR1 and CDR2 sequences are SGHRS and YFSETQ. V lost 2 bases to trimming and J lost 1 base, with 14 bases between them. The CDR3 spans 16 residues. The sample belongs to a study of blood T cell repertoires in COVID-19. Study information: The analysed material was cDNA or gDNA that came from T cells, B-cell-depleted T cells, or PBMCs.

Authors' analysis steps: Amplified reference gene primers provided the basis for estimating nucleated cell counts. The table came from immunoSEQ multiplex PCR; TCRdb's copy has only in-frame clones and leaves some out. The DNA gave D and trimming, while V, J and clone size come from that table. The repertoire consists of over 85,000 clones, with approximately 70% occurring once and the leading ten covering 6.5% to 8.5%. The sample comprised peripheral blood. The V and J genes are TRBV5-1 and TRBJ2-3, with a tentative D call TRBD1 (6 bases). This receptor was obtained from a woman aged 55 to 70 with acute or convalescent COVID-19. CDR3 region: CASSFRGGVGTDTQYF. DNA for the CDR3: TGCGCCAGCAGCTTTCGTGGGGGCGTCGGCACAGATACGCAGTATTTT.